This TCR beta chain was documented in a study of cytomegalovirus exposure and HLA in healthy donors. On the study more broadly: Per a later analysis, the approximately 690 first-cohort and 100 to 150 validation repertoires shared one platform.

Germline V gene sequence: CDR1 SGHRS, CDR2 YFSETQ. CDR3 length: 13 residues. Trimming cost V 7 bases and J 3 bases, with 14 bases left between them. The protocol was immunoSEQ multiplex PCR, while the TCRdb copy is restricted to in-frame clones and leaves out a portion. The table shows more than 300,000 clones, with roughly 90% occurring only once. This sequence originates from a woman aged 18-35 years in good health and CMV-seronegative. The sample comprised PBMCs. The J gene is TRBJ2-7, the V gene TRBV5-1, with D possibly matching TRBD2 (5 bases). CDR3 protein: CASPLSRGYEQYF. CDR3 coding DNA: TGCGCCAGCCCCTTAAGTCGGGGCTACGAGCAGTACTTC.